This T cell receptor (beta chain) was observed in a study of blood T cell repertoires in COVID-19. Whole-study context: The origin of the acute and convalescent COVID-19 samples was the United States, Italy and Spain.

The CDR3 extends over 14 amino acids. Between the trimmed V and J ends, which lost 0 bases and 7 bases, there was a span of 10 bases. Germline CDR1 SNHLY, CDR2 FYNNEI. Recruitment covered fewer than 25 US areas and drew participants whose ages spanned roughly 18 to 95 years. Grouping used clinical history reported by participants in a survey and questionnaire. Authors' processing steps: The assay estimated nucleated cells by amplifying reference gene primers. Profiling relied on immunoSEQ multiplex PCR, and the TCRdb table lists in-frame clones only, not all of them. That table furnishes V, J and clone size, whereas the DNA furnished D and trimming. The profile shows 190,000 or so clones, approximately 81% of them singletons.

The chain employs TRBV2 and TRBJ2-1; D is possibly TRBD2 (6 bases). The sequence derives from a man aged 35 to 55 who had recovered from COVID-19. The sample taken for sequencing was PBMCs or T cells enriched from blood (not recorded which). This CDR3 reads CASSEAPTRNEQFF. The CDR3 nucleotides are TGTGCCAGCAGTGAAGCCCCGACTAGGAATGAGCAGTTCTTC. The entire variable domain, with the rest obtained from reference TRBV2 and TRBJ2-1, is as follows: EPEVTQTPSHQVTQMGQEVILRCVPISNHLYFYWYRQILGQKVEFLVSFYNNEISEKSEIFDDQFSVERPDGSNFTLKIRSTKLEDSAMYFCASSEAPTRNEQFFGPGTRLTVL.